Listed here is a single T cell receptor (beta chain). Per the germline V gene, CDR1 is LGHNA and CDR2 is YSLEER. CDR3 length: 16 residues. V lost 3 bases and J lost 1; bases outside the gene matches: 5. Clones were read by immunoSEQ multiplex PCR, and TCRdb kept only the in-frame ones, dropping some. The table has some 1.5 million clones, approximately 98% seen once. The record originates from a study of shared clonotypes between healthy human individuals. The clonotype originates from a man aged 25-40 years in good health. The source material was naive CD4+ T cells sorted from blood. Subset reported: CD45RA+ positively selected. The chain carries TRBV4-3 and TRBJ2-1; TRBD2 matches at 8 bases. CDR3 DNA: TGCGCCAGCAGCCAGAGACCTAGCGGGTCCTACAATGAGCAGTTCTTC. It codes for CASSQRPSGSYNEQFF.